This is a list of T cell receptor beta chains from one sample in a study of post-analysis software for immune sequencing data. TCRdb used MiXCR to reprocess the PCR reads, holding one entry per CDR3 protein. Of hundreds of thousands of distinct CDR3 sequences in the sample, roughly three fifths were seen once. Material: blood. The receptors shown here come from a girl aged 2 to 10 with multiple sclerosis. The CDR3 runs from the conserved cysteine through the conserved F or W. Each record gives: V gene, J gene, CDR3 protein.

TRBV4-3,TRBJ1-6,CASSQGQGAHSPLHF
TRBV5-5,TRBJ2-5,CASSLNEQGSRETQYF
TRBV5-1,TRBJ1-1,CASSLAGSTEAFF
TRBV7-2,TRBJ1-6,CASSSRMGSPLHF
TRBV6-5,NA,CASSYGVGGVKETQYF
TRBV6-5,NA,CASSYLTSVGETQYF
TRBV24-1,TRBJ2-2,CATSDSGGTGELFF
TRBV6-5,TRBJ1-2,CACGGTERNYGYTF
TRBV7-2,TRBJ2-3,CASSLGLAGSVGTDTQYF
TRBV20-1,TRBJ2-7,CSALLVDSYEQYF
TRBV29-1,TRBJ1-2,CSVEVGGGGGYTF
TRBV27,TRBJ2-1,CASSLAREDNEQFF
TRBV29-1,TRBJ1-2,CSVEGDLLYGYTF
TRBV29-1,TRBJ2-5,CSNRGRGQETRYF
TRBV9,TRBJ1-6,CASSVGYEGARNSPLHF
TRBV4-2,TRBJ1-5,CTSSQDLFRLDQPQHF
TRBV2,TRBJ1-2,CASRLPGYGYTF
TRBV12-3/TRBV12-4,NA,CASSTPRTGEETQYF
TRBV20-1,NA,CSATLAGGQKTQYF
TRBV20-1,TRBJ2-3,CSAQGPMGSTDTQYF
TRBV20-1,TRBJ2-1,CSAKTSTYNGQFF
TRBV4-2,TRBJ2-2,CASSQRVNSGELFF
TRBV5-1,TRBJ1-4,CASGGSTNEKLFF
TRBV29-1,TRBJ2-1,CSVQGSRGQGFNEQFF
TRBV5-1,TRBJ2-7,CASSKGIQGYEQYF
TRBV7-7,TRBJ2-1,CASSRGLAGGPGNEQFF
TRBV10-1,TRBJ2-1,CASSESNNEQFF
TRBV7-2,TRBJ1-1,CASSWNRDRSDTEAFF
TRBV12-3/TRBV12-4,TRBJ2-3,CASSYLAGGTADTQYF
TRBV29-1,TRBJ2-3,CSVTGGNTDTQYF
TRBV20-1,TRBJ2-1,CSARERSSGGNEQFF
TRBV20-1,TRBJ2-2,CSARLGGGTGELFF
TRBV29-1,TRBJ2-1,CSVSQGITYNEQFF
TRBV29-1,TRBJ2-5,CSVVRGPEETQYF
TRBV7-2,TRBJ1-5,CASSFAGQLNQPQHF
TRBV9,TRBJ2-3,CASSVSPGTSGSPSTDTQYF
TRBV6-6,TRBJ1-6,CASSYPRDNSPLHF
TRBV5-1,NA,CASSKIDREETQYF
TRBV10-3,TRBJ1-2,CAISESGQGYYGYTF
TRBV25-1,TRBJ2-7,CASRARGSYEQYF
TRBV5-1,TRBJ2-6,CASSFRTSGANVLTF